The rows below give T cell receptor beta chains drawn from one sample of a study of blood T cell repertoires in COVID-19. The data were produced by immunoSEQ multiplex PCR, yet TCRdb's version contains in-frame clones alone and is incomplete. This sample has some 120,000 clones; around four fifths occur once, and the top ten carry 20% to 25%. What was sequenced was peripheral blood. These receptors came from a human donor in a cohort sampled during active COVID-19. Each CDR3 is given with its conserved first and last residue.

CASRLTGQFYLPHGNEQFF,TRBV28,TRBJ2-1
CASSLDGDILGQGPYEQYF,TRBV5-1,TRBJ2-7
CASSSRTGTGELFF,TRBV27,TRBJ2-2
CASRRQGLSYEQYF,TRBV27,TRBJ2-7
CASRMDRGTEAFF,TRBV6-5,TRBJ1-1
CARSPGQGPHEQYF,TRBV21-1,TRBJ2-7
CASSPYGAAESLEQYF,TRBV28,TRBJ2-7
CSASSSGQETQYF,TRBV20-1,TRBJ2-5
CASSQAVLMGGEQYF,TRBV4-3,TRBJ2-7
CAISRLAGGSYNEQFF,TRBV10-3,TRBJ2-1
CAWSRTGLGANIQYF,TRBV30,TRBJ2-4
CASSPGLGGTDTQYF,TRBV9,TRBJ2-3
CASSSGLAGSIYEQYF,TRBV9,TRBJ2-7
CASSEVSSTDTQYF,TRBV2,TRBJ2-3
CASSESGSSYNEQFF,TRBV2,TRBJ2-1
CASSLTLAGYTEAFF,TRBV27,TRBJ1-1
CASSFNPGQAAYGYTF,TRBV5-1,TRBJ1-2
CASSITGGSYNEQFF,TRBV19,TRBJ2-1
CASSYSGTGKKTDTQYF,TRBV6-2/TRBV6-3,TRBJ2-3
CAWALLTSGRKVPHEQFF,TRBV30,TRBJ2-1
CASSPGQNNQPQHF,TRBV27,TRBJ1-5
CASSPGTGTLPGATGELFF,TRBV27,TRBJ2-2
CASSLATGVNEQFF,TRBV5-1,TRBJ2-1
CAWSPLGSAFF,TRBV30,TRBJ1-1
CASSKNPRGQNTEAFF,TRBV19,TRBJ1-1
CASSPRVDTQYF,TRBV9,TRBJ2-3
CASSYGVSGGAWETQYF,TRBV6-2/TRBV6-3,TRBJ2-5
CASSPTGPNQPQHF,TRBV4-1,TRBJ1-5
CASRGDLGGELFF,TRBV2,TRBJ2-2
CAWSAVSNQPQHF,TRBV30,TRBJ1-5
CSARHPDEQYF,TRBV20-1,TRBJ2-7
CAWSVRAGGIQETQYF,TRBV30,TRBJ2-5
CASSLSGGPSYEQYF,TRBV7-9,TRBJ2-7
CASAGRVRDQPQHF,TRBV19,TRBJ1-5
CASRRQGNTEAFF,TRBV27,TRBJ1-1
CASSPRERTTYNEQFF,TRBV18,TRBJ2-1
CASRETSGEYEQYF,TRBV7-2,TRBJ2-7
CASAKGDVRYEQYF,TRBV27,TRBJ2-7
CSASGQGRETQYF,TRBV20-1,TRBJ2-5
CASSLVRGNKQFF,TRBV5-6,TRBJ2-1
CASSQVSGSSYNEQFF,TRBV3-1/TRBV3-2,TRBJ2-1
CASSPPGLAGLNEQFF,TRBV18,TRBJ2-1
CASSLGMTGKVVEQFF,TRBV5-8,TRBJ2-1
CASSPTSGDVETQYF,TRBV9,TRBJ2-5
CASSLITGNYGYTF,TRBV7-2,TRBJ1-2
CASSGGKNRVEGGYTF,TRBV9,TRBJ1-2